This entry lists 13 T cell receptor beta chains sequenced from one sample in a study of blood T cells in healthy people across ages (dated by TCRdb to 2015 to 2017). Library preparation employed 5' RACE. Sequencing relied on an Illumina HiSeq 2500. A second roughly 6 to 12 cycle PCR used a sample-barcoded 5' primer and a J-beta primer mix. TCRdb cleaned the public reads at Q25 with fastp, built clones with MiXCR and kept in-frame beta chains. Entries that share a CDR3 protein sequence are merged under the most common genes and DNA. The sample profile shows some 1.7 million distinct CDR3 sequences; 28% of them were found once. The ten top clones hold roughly 8% of the sample. The specimen was blood. These receptor sequences come from a woman aged 30 to 39 in good health.

To note about this clonotype: Sequence at one end of the junction differs from germline and may be a read error. The chain carries TRBV2 and TRBJ2-1; possibly TRBD2 for D (5 bases). The germline V gene has CDR1 SNHLY and CDR2 FYNNEI. This CDR3 is 13 amino acids long. CDR3 nucleotide sequence: TGTACCAGCACCAAAACTAGATTCGACGAGCAGTTCTTC. This encodes CTSTKTRFDEQFF. Drawing the rest from reference TRBV2 and TRBJ2-1, the complete variable domain is EPEVTQTPSHQVTQMGQEVILRCVPISNHLYFYWYRQILGQKVEFLVSFYNNEISEKSEIFDDQFSVERPDGSNFTLKIRSTKLEDSAMYFCTSTKTRFDEQFFGPGTRLTVL.

This clonotype was counted only a few times. The V and J genes are TRBV12-3 or TRBV12-4 and TRBJ2-7, with 9 positions matching TRBD2. The CDR3 runs to 14 residues. V dropped 7 bases and J dropped 5; count of bases not matched to a gene: 9. As DNA, the CDR3 is TGTGCCAGCACCATAGCGGGAGCCCCCCACGAGCAGTACTTC. It translates to CASTIAGAPHEQYF.

This clonotype was found a few times. Germline is not matched at one junction end, which may reflect a read error. The chain links TRBV10-2 to TRBJ2-1; 7 nucleotides line up with TRBD2. The CDR3 is made up of 15 amino acids. CDR1 is WSHSY and CDR2 is SAAADI in the germline V gene. CDR3 DNA: TGCGCCAGCAGTTCGGGCGGCCCCGGGGGGAATGGGCAGTTCTTC. This encodes CASSSGGPGGNGQFF.

Of note for this clonotype: It may be a read error: a sequence one base away is much more abundant. The V call is TRBV5-6, the J call TRBJ2-5, with no clear D. Per the germline V gene, CDR1 is SGHDT and CDR2 is YYEEEE. This CDR3 has 13 residues. Trimming shortened V by 4 bases and J by 11 bases, and 18 bases separated the two germline ends. The CDR3 region is CASSPTSSNEQYF. The CDR3 DNA is TGTGCCAGCAGCCCAACAAGCAGCAATGAGCAGTACTTC.

The table lists this clonotype with a few counts. V is TRBV7-2 and J is TRBJ1-1, with D unclear. This CDR3 spans 15 amino acids. CDR1 and CDR2 (germline): SGHTA, FQGNSA. Trimming removed 8 bases from V and 1 base from J, with 17 bases in between. The CDR3 DNA follows: TGTGCCAGCGCTCTCCCCCCCTCAGGGAACACTGAAGCTTTCTTT. Translated: CASALPPSGNTEAFF.

The CDR3 DNA follows: TGCAGTGCTAGAGATTCGGGACTAGCGGATTTCTCCTACAATGAGCAGTTCTTC. Translated, it gives CSARDSGLADFSYNEQFF. The V and J genes are TRBV20-1 and TRBJ2-1; TRBD2 aligns across 11 bases. Losses at the gene ends were 0 bases for V and 0 bases for J; bases not matched to a gene: 7. This CDR3 comprises 18 residues. Germline loops: CDR1 DFQATT, CDR2 SNEGSKA (reference sequence).

V and J are TRBV9 and TRBJ2-1; unclear D gene. Trimming stripped 6 bases from V and 5 bases from J, with 9 bases between. This CDR3 has 12 amino acids. Per germline, CDR1 SGDLS and CDR2 YYNGEE. Here the CDR3 reads CASNAEHNEQFF. The CDR3 DNA reads TGTGCCAGCAATGCAGAGCACAATGAGCAGTTCTTC.

This chain joins TRBV20-1 and TRBJ2-5, with 8 bases that match TRBD2. Germline trimming cut 3 bases from V and 2 bases from J; bases unmatched to any gene: 8. The CDR3 totals 15 residues. The germline V gene encodes CDR1 DFQATT and CDR2 SNEGSKA (reference sequence). In DNA, the CDR3 is TGCAGTGCTAGGCCACTAGCGGTAACTCAAGAGACCCAGTACTTC. Amino acid sequence: CSARPLAVTQETQYF.

At least ten counts were recorded for this clonotype. V and J are TRBV20-1 and TRBJ2-1; perhaps TRBD2 as D (5 bases). The V end lost 4 bases, the J end lost 3 bases, and 13 bases lay between the germline ends. The CDR3 runs 14 residues. Germline CDR1 is DFQATT and CDR2 is SNEGSKA (reference sequence). The CDR3 is CSATLRRGYNEQFF. The CDR3 DNA reads as TGCAGTGCTACTCTCCGACGGGGCTACAATGAGCAGTTCTTC.

This clonotype showed up many times. The chain carries TRBV20-1 and TRBJ2-5, with 13 nucleotides matching TRBD2. Germline CDR1 is DFQATT and CDR2 is SNEGSKA (reference sequence). The CDR3 spans 16 residues. After removal of 4 bases from V and 2 bases from J, the junction contained 7 bases not matched to a gene. For the CDR3, the DNA is TGCAGTGCTACCATAGGGACTAGCGGGGAACAAGAGACCCAGTACTTC. Its protein product is CSATIGTSGEQETQYF.

This chain connects TRBV11-1 to TRBJ2-4; D is unclear. The CDR3 has 13 amino acids. The V gene lost 1 base and the J gene lost 13 bases, with 14 bases spanning the gap. Germline assignment: CDR1 SGHAT and CDR2 FQDESV (reference sequence). The DNA for the CDR3 is TGTGCCAGCAGCTTAGGGCGCGTCGACAAGCAGTACTTC. Protein: CASSLGRVDKQYF.

Worth noting for this clonotype: An end of the junction differs from the germline gene, which may be a read error. J is TRBJ2-3 and V is TRBV27; tentatively, D is TRBD1 (5 bases). Germline values: CDR1 MNHEY, CDR2 SMNVEV (reference sequence). The CDR3 is made up of 13 amino acids. The CDR3 nucleotides are TGTGCCAGCAGGGAAGGGGTGTCTGATACGCGGTATTTT. Its translation: CASREGVSDTRYF.

This rearrangement joins TRBV10-3 to TRBJ2-6, with 9 bases aligning to TRBD2. Unmatched junction bases numbered 10, after V lost 3 bases and J lost 4 bases. The CDR3 sequence is 18 residues long. In germline, CDR1 is ENHRY, CDR2 SYGVKD. The DNA of the CDR3 is TGTGCCATCAGTGACGGAGCGGGGGGCCCTCTGGGGGCCAACGTCCTGACTTTC. Amino acid sequence: CAISDGAGGPLGANVLTF.